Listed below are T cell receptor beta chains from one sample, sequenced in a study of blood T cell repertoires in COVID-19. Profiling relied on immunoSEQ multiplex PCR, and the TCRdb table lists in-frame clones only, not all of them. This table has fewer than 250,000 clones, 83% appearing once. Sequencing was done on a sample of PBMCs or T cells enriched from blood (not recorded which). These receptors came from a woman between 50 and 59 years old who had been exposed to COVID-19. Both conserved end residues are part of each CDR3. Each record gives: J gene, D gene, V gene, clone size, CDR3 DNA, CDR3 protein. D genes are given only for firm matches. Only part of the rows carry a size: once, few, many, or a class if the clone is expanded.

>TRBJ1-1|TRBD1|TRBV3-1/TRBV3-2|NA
TGTGCCAGCAGCCATGAATCGCTTACAGGGGGTACTGAAGCTTTCTTT
CASSHESLTGGTEAFF
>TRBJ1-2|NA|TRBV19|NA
TGTGCCAGTAATGCAGGGCCCATCTATGGCTACACCTTC
CASNAGPIYGYTF
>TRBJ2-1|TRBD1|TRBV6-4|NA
TGTGCCAGCAGTGTTTTTGGGACAGGGGGGAACAATGAGCAGTTCTTC
CASSVFGTGGNNEQFF
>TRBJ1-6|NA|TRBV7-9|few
TGTGCCAGCAGCTTAGAGGGGAATAATTCACCCCTCCACTTT
CASSLEGNNSPLHF
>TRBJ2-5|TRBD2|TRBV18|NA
TGTGCCAGCTCACCCCCCAGGCTAGCGGGGTCACTCCAAGAGACCCAGTACTTC
CASSPPRLAGSLQETQYF
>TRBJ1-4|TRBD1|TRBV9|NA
TGTGCCAGCAGCGGGAGGGACAGGGCCTTATCTAATGAAAAACTGTTTTTT
CASSGRDRALSNEKLFF
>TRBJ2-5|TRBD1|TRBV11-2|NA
TGTGCCAGCAGCTTAAGACAGGGGTTAGAGACCCAGTACTTC
CASSLRQGLETQYF
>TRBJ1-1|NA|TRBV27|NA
TGTGCCAGCAGTCGGAACAGTATAACTGAAGCTTTCTTT
CASSRNSITEAFF
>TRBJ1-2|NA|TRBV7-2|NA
TGTGCCAGCAGCTTAGTGCCAGGGGCCTTCTATGGCTACACCTTC
CASSLVPGAFYGYTF
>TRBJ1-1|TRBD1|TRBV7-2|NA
TGTGCCAGCAGCAGCACAGGGGGCGCTGAAGCTTTCTTT
CASSSTGGAEAFF
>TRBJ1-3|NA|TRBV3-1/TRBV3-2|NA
TGTGCCAGCAGTGAGATCTTACGGGGCACCATATATTTT
CASSEILRGTIYF
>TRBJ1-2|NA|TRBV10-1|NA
TGCGCCAGCTCTTTGGAGGGAGCAGCCTATGGCTACACCTTC
CASSLEGAAYGYTF
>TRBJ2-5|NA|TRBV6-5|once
TGTGCCAGCAGGGAGGCCCCGGGGGAGACCCAGTACTTC
CASREAPGETQYF
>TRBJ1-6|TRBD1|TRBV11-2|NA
TGTGCCAGCAGCTTATATCCAGGGGGTTATAATTCACCCCTCCACTTT
CASSLYPGGYNSPLHF
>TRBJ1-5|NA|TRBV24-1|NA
TGTGCCACCAGCTGGGGGGAGAGTCAGCCCCAGCATTTT
CATSWGESQPQHF
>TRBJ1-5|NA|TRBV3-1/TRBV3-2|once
TGTGCCAGCAGCTGGACAGACAATCAGCCCCAGCATTTT
CASSWTDNQPQHF
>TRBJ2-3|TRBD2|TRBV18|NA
TGTGCCAGCTCACTACTAGCGGGGCGGATCGATACGCAGTATTTT
CASSLLAGRIDTQYF
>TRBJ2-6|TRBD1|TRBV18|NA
TGTGCCAGCTCACCTGGGACAGGGGGCGGTCTCTCTGGGGCCAACGTCCTGACTTTC
CASSPGTGGGLSGANVLTF
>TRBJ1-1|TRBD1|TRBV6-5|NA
TGTGCCAGCAGTCGGGACAGAGAGTTTGAAGCTTTCTTT
CASSRDREFEAFF
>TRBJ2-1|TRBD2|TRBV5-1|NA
TGCGCCAGCAGCACAGCTAGCGGGGGGGCACCCTCCTACAATGAGCAGTTCTTC
CASSTASGGAPSYNEQFF
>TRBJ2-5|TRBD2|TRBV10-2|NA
TGCGCCAGCGGCTATAGCGGGGGGCAAGAGACCCAGTACTTC
CASGYSGGQETQYF
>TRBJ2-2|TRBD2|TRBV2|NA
TGTGCCAGCAGTGATGGAGTAGCGGGGGCTAACACCGGGGAGCTGTTTTTT
CASSDGVAGANTGELFF
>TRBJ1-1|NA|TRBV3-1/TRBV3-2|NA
TGTGCCAGCAGCCATCGTCTCAGGGTGGTGAACACTGAAGCTTTCTTT
CASSHRLRVVNTEAFF
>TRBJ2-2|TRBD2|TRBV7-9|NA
TGTGCCAGCAGCCTTCTAGCGGGGAGCACCGGGGAGCTGTTTTTT
CASSLLAGSTGELFF
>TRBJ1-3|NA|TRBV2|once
TGTGCCAGCAGTGAGGGGGGTACTGGAAACACCATATATTTT
CASSEGGTGNTIYF
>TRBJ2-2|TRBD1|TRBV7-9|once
TGTGCCAGCAGCGCGCCGGGACAGGGAAGGACCGGGGAGCTGTTTTTT
CASSAPGQGRTGELFF
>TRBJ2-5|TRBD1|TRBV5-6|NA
TGTGCCAGCAGCTTGGGAGGGGGCGTAGAGACCCAGTACTTC
CASSLGGGVETQYF
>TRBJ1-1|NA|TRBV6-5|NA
TGTGCCAGCAGTTATCTAGGGGCCTTTAAATACACTGAAGCTTTCTTT
CASSYLGAFKYTEAFF
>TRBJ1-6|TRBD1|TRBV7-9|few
TGTGCCTCCGGCGGTAGGCAGGGGGTATCACCCCTCCACTTT
CASGGRQGVSPLHF
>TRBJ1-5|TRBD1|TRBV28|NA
TGTGCCAGCAGTAGGCCAGGGGGCACTCAGCCCCAGCATTTT
CASSRPGGTQPQHF
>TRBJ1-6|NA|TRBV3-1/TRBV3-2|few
TGTGCCAGCAGCCAAGATGCCAGATGGCCCCTCCACTTT
CASSQDARWPLHF
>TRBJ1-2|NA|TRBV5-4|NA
TGTGCCAGCAGCTGGGCATCTAACTATGGCTACACCTTC
CASSWASNYGYTF
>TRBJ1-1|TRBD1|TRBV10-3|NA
TGTGCCATCAGCACCTTTAAGGGGACAGAACCTCAAGCTTTCTTT
CAISTFKGTEPQAFF
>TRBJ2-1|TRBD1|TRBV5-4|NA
TGTGCCAGCAGCTCGGGACAGCCTTACAATGAGCAGTTCTTC
CASSSGQPYNEQFF
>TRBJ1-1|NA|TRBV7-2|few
TGTGCCAGCAAACAGGACAGACTGAACACTGAAGCTTTCTTT
CASKQDRLNTEAFF
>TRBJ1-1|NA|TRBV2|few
TGTGCCAGCAGTGAATCTCGGACAGACAACACTGAAGCTTTCTTT
CASSESRTDNTEAFF